The TCR beta chain described here comes from a study of response to subunit inactivated influenza vaccine. Notes on the study in general: Authors suggested that a seasonal influenza vaccination recruits few new T cells each time.

The CDR3 loop spans 15 amino acids. Per the germline V gene, CDR1 is LNHDA and CDR2 is SQIVND (reference sequence). V dropped 5 bases and J dropped 4; count of bases not matched to a gene: 5. From the RT-PCR reads, TCRdb called clonotypes with MiXCR, one entry per CDR3 protein. Here the sample spans about 700,000 distinct CDR3 sequences, about 15% being singletons. This clonotype was recorded at least ten times. What it recognizes is unknown. The J gene is TRBJ2-2, the V gene TRBV19; 9 bases are a match to TRBD1. The input for sequencing was PBMCs from blood, taken 14 to 15 days before vaccination. The sequence was obtained from a man between 45 and 60 years old who received an inactivated influenza vaccine. The CDR3: CASSPRTGATGELFF. The CDR3 coding sequence is TGTGCCAGTAGTCCAAGGACAGGGGCCACCGGGGAGCTGTTTTTT. The full variable domain, its missing parts supplied by reference TRBV19 and TRBJ2-2, is DGGITQSPKYLFRKEGQNVTLSCEQNLNHDAMYWYRQDPGQGLRLIYYSQIVNDFQKGDIAEGYSVSREKKESFPLTVTSAQKNPTAFYLCASSPRTGATGELFFGEGSRLTVL.